The sequence of this TCR beta chain was determined in a study of T cell changes during pregnancy in multiple sclerosis. The protocol was immunoSEQ multiplex PCR, while the TCRdb copy is restricted to in-frame clones and leaves out a portion. The data contain 70,000 to 95,000 clones, just over 90% of them singletons. Germline V CDR1 and CDR2: SGHTA, FQGNSA. This CDR3 is 15 amino acids long. Trimming removed 5 bases at V and 2 bases at J, with 15 bases between. The rearrangement joins TRBV7-2 to TRBJ2-5, with TRBD2 as a possible D gene (7 bases). This sequence was found in a female donor in good health, enrolled as a control in a pregnancy study. The input for sequencing was peripheral blood, taken after pregnancy. In nucleotides, the CDR3 is TGTGCCAGCAGCCGAGTGGGGGGGCGACAAGAGACCCAGTACTTC. Protein product: CASSRVGGRQETQYF.